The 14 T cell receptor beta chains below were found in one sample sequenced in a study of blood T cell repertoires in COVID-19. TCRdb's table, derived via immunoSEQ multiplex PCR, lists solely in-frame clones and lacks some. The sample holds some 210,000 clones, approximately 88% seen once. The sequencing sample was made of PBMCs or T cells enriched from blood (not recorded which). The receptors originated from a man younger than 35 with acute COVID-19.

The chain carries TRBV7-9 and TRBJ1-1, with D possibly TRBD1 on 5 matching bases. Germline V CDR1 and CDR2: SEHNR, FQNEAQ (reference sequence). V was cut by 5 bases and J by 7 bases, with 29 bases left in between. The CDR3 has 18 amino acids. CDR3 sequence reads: CASSPPALDAGGVDEAFF. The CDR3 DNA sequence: TGTGCCAGCAGCCCACCAGCCCTGGACGCCGGAGGGGTCGATGAAGCTTTCTTT.

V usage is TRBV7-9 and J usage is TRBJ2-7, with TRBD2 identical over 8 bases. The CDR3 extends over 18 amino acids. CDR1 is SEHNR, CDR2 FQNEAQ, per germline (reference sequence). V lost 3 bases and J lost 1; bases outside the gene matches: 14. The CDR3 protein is CASSFWGEPSGLSYEQYF. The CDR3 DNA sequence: TGTGCCAGCAGCTTTTGGGGGGAGCCTAGCGGGCTATCCTACGAGCAGTACTTC.

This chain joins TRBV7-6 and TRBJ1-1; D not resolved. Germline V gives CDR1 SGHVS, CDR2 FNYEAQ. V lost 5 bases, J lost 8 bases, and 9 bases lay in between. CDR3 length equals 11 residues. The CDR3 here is CASSRQAEAFF. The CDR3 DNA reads TGTGCCAGCAGCCGCCAGGCAGAAGCTTTCTTT.

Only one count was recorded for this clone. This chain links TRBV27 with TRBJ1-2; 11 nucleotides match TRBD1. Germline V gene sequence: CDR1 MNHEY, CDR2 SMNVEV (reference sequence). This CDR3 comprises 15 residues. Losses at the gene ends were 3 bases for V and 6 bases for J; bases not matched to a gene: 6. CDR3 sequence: CASSFLDRGRNGYTF. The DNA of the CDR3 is TGTGCCAGCAGTTTCCTGGACAGGGGGCGGAATGGCTACACCTTC.

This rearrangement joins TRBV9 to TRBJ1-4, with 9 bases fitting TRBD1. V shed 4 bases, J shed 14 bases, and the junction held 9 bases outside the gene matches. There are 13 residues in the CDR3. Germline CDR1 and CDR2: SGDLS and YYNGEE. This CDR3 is CASSQLDRGALFF. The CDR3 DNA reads TGTGCCAGCAGCCAGCTGGACAGGGGTGCGCTGTTTTTT.

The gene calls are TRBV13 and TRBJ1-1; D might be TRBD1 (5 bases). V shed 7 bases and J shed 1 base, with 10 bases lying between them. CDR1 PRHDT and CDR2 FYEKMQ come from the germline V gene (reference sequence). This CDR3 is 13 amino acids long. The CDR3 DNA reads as TGTGCCAGCACCAGGGAAACGAACACTGAAGCTTTCTTT. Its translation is CASTRETNTEAFF.

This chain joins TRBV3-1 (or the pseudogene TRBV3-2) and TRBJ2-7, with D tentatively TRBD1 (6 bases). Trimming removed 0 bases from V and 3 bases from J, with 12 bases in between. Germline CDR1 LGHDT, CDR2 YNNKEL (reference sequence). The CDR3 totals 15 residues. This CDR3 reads CASSQEQGINYEQYF. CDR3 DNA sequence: TGTGCCAGCAGCCAAGAACAGGGAATAAACTACGAGCAGTACTTC.

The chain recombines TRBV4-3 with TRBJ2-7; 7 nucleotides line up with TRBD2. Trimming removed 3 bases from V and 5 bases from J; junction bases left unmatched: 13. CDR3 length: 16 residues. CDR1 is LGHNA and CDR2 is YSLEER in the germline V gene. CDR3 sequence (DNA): TGCGCCAGCAGCCAGGACTGGGGCGGGAGTGGGAACGAGCAGTACTTC. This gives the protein CASSQDWGGSGNEQYF.

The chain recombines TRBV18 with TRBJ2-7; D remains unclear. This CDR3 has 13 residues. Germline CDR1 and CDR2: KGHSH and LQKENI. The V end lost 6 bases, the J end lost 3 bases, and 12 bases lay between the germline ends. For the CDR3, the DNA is TGTGCCAGCTCCCAAGACACCGACTACGAGCAGTACTTC. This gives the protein CASSQDTDYEQYF.

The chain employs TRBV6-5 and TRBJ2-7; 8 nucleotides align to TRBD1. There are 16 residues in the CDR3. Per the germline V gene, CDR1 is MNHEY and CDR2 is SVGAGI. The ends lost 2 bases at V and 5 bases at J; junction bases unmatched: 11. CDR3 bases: TGTGCCAGCAGTTACCAGGGGGCAGGCAATATGGACGAGCAGTACTTC. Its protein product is CASSYQGAGNMDEQYF.

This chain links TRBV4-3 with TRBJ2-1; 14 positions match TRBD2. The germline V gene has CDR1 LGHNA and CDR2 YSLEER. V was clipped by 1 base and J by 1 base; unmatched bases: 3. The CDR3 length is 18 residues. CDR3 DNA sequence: TGCGCCAGCAGCCAAGGGACTAGCGGGAGGCCTTCCTACAATGAGCAGTTCTTC. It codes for CASSQGTSGRPSYNEQFF.

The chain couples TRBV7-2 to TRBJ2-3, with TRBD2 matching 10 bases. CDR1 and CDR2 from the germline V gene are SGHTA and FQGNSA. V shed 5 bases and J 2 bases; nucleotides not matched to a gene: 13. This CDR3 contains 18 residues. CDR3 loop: CASSHMSPSGRVTDTQYF. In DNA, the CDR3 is TGTGCCAGCAGCCACATGTCCCCTAGCGGGAGAGTCACAGATACGCAGTATTTT.

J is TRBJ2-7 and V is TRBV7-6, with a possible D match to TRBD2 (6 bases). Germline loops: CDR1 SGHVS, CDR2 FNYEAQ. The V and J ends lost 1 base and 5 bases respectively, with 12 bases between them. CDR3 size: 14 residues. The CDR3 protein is CASSLEGGANEQYF. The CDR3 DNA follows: TGTGCCAGCAGCTTAGAGGGCGGGGCTAACGAGCAGTACTTC.

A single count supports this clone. The CDR3 is CASSPDRGEAFF. In DNA, the CDR3 is TGCGCCAGCAGCCCTGACAGGGGAGAAGCTTTCTTT. The chain uses TRBV10-1 and TRBJ1-1; 8 bases are shared with TRBD1. The CDR3 has 12 amino acids. The V gene end was trimmed by 6 bases and the J gene end by 8 bases; junction bases not matched to a gene: 5. Germline CDR1 WNHNN, CDR2 SYGVQD (reference sequence).